Below, one T cell receptor (beta chain) is given with its context. CDR3 size: 14 residues. V was clipped by 2 bases and J by 3 bases, with 11 bases between them. Germline lookup yields CDR1 SGHRS and CDR2 YFSETQ. With 10-nucleotide random UMIs included, cDNA was synthesized by 5'RACE. A single record per CDR3 protein comes from TCRdb applying MiXCR to the 5' RACE reads. Here the sample spans about 41,000 distinct CDR3 sequences, about 14% being singletons. The source of the sample is a study of neurological immune-mediated disorders. The chain uses TRBV5-1 and TRBJ1-1; D may be TRBD1 (5 bases). This receptor was identified in a woman between 55 and 75 years old with HTLV-1-associated myelopathy (HAM/TSP). Sequencing was done on a sample of CD4+ T cells from blood. In nucleotides, the CDR3 is TGCGCCAGCAGCTTTACGGGGCGGGACACTGAAGCTTTCTTT. Translation: CASSFTGRDTEAFF.